This T cell receptor (beta chain) was recorded in a study of blood T cell repertoires in COVID-19. As for the study in general: Material from acute and convalescent COVID-19 was sourced from the United States, Italy and Spain. T cells, B-cell-depleted T cells, or PBMCs provided the cDNA or gDNA that served as material.

The germline V gene has CDR1 MNHEY and CDR2 SVGAGI. This CDR3 is 12 amino acids long. Germline trimming cut 5 bases from V and 6 bases from J; bases unmatched to any gene: 3. Authors' methods: Amplification with reference gene primers provided the estimates of nucleated cell counts. Using immunoSEQ multiplex PCR, the repertoire was profiled, and TCRdb retains in-frame clones only, with some absent. That table furnishes V, J and clone size, whereas the DNA furnished D and trimming. The table records approximately 25,000 clones, roughly four fifths of them present only once. This TCR derives from an elderly woman with acute or convalescent COVID-19. The chain links TRBV6-5 to TRBJ1-1, with 7 bases identical to TRBD1. The sample was peripheral blood. The CDR3 loop reads CASSLTGAEAFF. Here the CDR3 DNA reads TGTGCCAGCAGTCTTACAGGGGCTGAAGCTTTCTTT.